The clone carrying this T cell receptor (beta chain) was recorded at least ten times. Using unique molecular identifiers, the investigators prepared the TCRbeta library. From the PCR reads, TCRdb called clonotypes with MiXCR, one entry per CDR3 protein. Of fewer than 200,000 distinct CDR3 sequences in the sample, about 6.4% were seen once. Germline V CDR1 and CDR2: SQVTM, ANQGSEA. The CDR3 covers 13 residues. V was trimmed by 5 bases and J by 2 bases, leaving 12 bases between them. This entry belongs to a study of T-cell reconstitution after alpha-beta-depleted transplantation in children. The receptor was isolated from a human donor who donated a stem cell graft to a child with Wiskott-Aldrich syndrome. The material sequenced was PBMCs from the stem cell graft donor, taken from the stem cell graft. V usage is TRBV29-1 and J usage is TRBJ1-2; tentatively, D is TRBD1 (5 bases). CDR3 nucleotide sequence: TGCAGCGTTCAAACCCGGGGGAACTATGGCTACACCTTC. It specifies CSVQTRGNYGYTF.